This T cell receptor beta chain was captured by sequencing in a study of T cell repertoires in cytomegalovirus infection. As for the study in general: Use of recently identified HLA-C-restricted and well-studied HLA-B-restricted CMV epitopes was part of the study. Public TCR beta signatures provided an indication of both CMV infection and a matching HLA type.

Regarding the study as a whole: Dominating the ex vivo response were HLA-C-restricted CMV-specific TCR beta clonotypes.

On this clonotype itself: Antigen specificity is unknown.

MiXCR, run by TCRdb on the reads, gives a single entry per CDR3 protein. The sample holds 800,000 to 950,000 distinct CDR3 sequences, approximately 32% seen once. Trimming stripped 8 bases from V and 6 bases from J, with 20 bases between. Germline V lookup: CDR1 MNHNY, CDR2 SVGAGI (reference sequence). There are 15 residues in the CDR3. This chain joins TRBV6-6 and TRBJ2-1, with D possibly being TRBD2 (5 bases). The receptor comes from a human donor in good health (CMV status not recorded). Some clones in this sample may be carry-over from other donors' samples. Sequencing was performed on cultured CD8+ T cells from PBMCs, taken from culture after CMV antigen stimulation. DNA of the CDR3: TGTGCCAGCGCGGGTTTGGCGAGGTTAATCAATGAGCAGTTCTTC. It codes for CASAGLARLINEQFF.